This entry lists 30 T cell receptor beta chains sequenced from one sample in a study of cytomegalovirus exposure and HLA in healthy donors. 60 Vbeta and 13 Jbeta primers were used in PCR. Clones were sequenced by immunoSEQ multiplex PCR, and TCRdb holds only the in-frame ones, with some missing. This table holds approximately 110,000 clones, around three quarters found once. The sequenced sample consisted of PBMCs. Receptors were obtained from a woman under 30 in good health and CMV-seropositive.

Only a few counts were recorded for this clone. This chain connects TRBV5-1 to TRBJ2-7, with TRBD2 identical over 10 bases. Trimming at V came to 0 bases and at J to 4 bases, leaving 4 bases not matched to a gene. Germline V gene sequence: CDR1 SGHRS, CDR2 YFSETQ. There are 15 residues in the CDR3. CDR3 residues: CASSLVTSGKYEQYF. In DNA form, the CDR3 reads TGCGCCAGCAGCTTGGTTACTAGCGGGAAATACGAGCAGTACTTC.

This rearrangement joins TRBV6-1 to TRBJ2-1, with D perhaps TRBD1 (5 bases). CDR1 is MNHNS, CDR2 SASEGT, per germline. CDR3 length: 14 residues. V was pared by 5 bases and J by 5 bases, with 13 bases between. CDR3 loop: CASSFRVSDNEQFF. The DNA for the CDR3 is TGTGCCAGCAGTTTCAGGGTGTCGGACAATGAGCAGTTCTTC.

The V call is TRBV11-2, the J call TRBJ2-3; a weak D match, TRBD1 (6 bases). CDR3 size: 15 residues. CDR1 and CDR2 (germline): SGHAT, FQNNGV. V lost 3 bases, J lost 3 bases, and 13 bases lay in between. The CDR3 nucleotides are TGTGCCAGCAGCTTCATGTCAGGGGCGACAGATACGCAGTATTTT. Its translation is CASSFMSGATDTQYF.

The chain combines TRBV27 with TRBJ2-3; 14 positions agree with TRBD2. Trimming removed 7 bases from V and 5 bases from J; junction bases left unmatched: 17. This CDR3 comprises 19 residues. CDR1 and CDR2 from the germline V gene are MNHEY and SMNVEV (reference sequence). The CDR3 sequence is CASMQNSLGLAGVGDTQYF. CDR3 nucleotide sequence: TGTGCCAGCATGCAAAACTCCCTGGGACTAGCGGGAGTTGGAGATACGCAGTATTTT.

The rearrangement links TRBV27 to TRBJ2-7, with D perhaps matching TRBD2 (6 bases). Trimming left V 10 bases short and J 1 base short, with 17 bases between. The CDR3 spans 14 residues. Germline lookup yields CDR1 MNHEY and CDR2 SMNVEV (reference sequence). The CDR3: CATTSSADSYEQYF. DNA of the CDR3: TGTGCCACCACCTCTAGCGCAGATTCCTACGAGCAGTACTTC.

J is TRBJ1-1 and V is TRBV28; 7 bases are a match to TRBD1. V gave up 6 bases and J gave up 10 bases; unmatched junction bases: 11. Germline-derived CDR1 and CDR2 are MDHEN and SYDVKM. CDR3 size: 13 residues. DNA of the CDR3: TGTGCCAGCAGCGAACCGACAGGGTCACGAGCTTTCTTT. Its translation is CASSEPTGSRAFF. Supplemented by reference TRBV28 and TRBJ1-1, the full variable domain reads DVKVTQSSRYLVKRTGEKVFLECVQDMDHENMFWYRQDPGLGLRLIYFSYDVKMKEKGDIPEGYSVSREKKERFSLILESASTNQTSMYLCASSEPTGSRAFFGQGTRLTVV.

This chain joins TRBV2 and TRBJ2-5, with D tentatively TRBD1 (7 bases). The germline V gene has CDR1 SNHLY and CDR2 FYNNEI. Trimming removed 8 bases from V and 1 base from J, with 11 bases in between. CDR3 size: 13 residues. This chain's CDR3 is CASAGQTQETQYF. The CDR3 nucleotides are TGTGCCAGCGCGGGACAGACCCAAGAGACCCAGTACTTC.

The chain recombines TRBV18 with TRBJ1-2; D not resolved. V shed 1 base and J shed 4 bases, with 10 bases lying between them. Germline V gene data show CDR1 as KGHSH and CDR2 as LQKENI. This CDR3 is built from 14 residues. The CDR3 nucleotides are TGTGCCAGCTCACCACAAGACGGGTCCTATGGCTACACCTTC. It is translated as CASSPQDGSYGYTF.

The chain has TRBV2 and TRBJ1-2, with D possibly matching TRBD1 (6 bases). The V gene's germline CDR1 is SNHLY and CDR2 FYNNEI. The CDR3 runs 12 residues. Trimming removed 2 bases from V and 6 bases from J, with 7 bases in between. CDR3 sequence reads: CASSENRDGYTF. The CDR3 nucleotides read TGTGCCAGCAGTGAAAACAGGGATGGCTACACCTTC.

V is TRBV28 and J is TRBJ1-5; a weak D match, TRBD1 (5 bases). V lost 8 bases and J 4 bases, leaving 18 bases between the germline ends. The CDR3 spans 15 residues. The germline V gene has CDR1 MDHEN and CDR2 SYDVKM. This chain's CDR3 is CASGQGYPENQPQHF. CDR3 DNA: TGTGCCAGCGGGCAGGGTTATCCGGAGAATCAGCCCCAGCATTTT.

The chain uses TRBV7-2 and TRBJ1-1; D is unresolved. In germline, CDR1 is SGHTA, CDR2 FQGNSA. This CDR3 region has 15 residues. Trimming removed 0 bases at V and 4 bases at J, with 12 bases between. The CDR3 DNA reads TGTGCCAGCAGCTTAGCCGTGGGCCGGGGCACTGAAGCTTTCTTT. Amino acids: CASSLAVGRGTEAFF.

Details on this clone: The sample carries other DNA sequences with the same CDR3. The chain combines TRBV6-5 with TRBJ1-1, with D tentatively TRBD1 (5 bases). V dropped 6 bases and J dropped 1 base, with 9 bases sitting between them. The CDR3 is 13 residues long. Germline CDR1 is MNHEY and CDR2 is SVGAGI. The CDR3: CASSPGQNTEAFF. DNA of the CDR3: TGTGCCAGCAGCCCCGGACAGAACACTGAAGCTTTCTTT.

This sequence joins TRBV6-5 and TRBJ2-3; D not resolved. CDR1 and CDR2 from the germline V gene are MNHEY and SVGAGI. This CDR3 is 13 amino acids long. Trimming cost V 2 bases and J 1 base, with 4 bases left between them. In DNA, the CDR3 is TGTGCCAGCAGTTACCCCGGCACAGATACGCAGTATTTT. Translating gives CASSYPGTDTQYF.

The rearrangement links TRBV30 to TRBJ1-5; 7 nucleotides agree with TRBD1. CDR1 is GTSNPN, CDR2 SVGIG, per germline (reference sequence). The CDR3 extends over 14 amino acids. V lost 0 bases, J lost 3 bases, and 2 bases stayed unmatched. The CDR3 DNA reads as TGTGCCTGGAGTGTAACAGGGGTCAATCAGCCCCAGCATTTT. Amino acids: CAWSVTGVNQPQHF.

The table lists this clone with a count of one. This rearrangement joins TRBV6-4 to TRBJ2-7; 10 nucleotides line up with TRBD2. The V gene's germline CDR1 is MRHNA and CDR2 SNTAGT. After removal of 0 bases from V and 6 bases from J, the junction contained 5 bases not matched to a gene. The CDR3 is 15 amino acids. DNA for the CDR3: TGTGCCAGCAGTGACTCCGCTAGCGGGAGAGGCGAGCAGTACTTC. Its translation is CASSDSASGRGEQYF.

The chain has TRBV27 and TRBJ1-1, with D perhaps matching TRBD1 (6 bases). CDR1 is MNHEY, CDR2 SMNVEV, per germline (reference sequence). The CDR3 sequence is 14 residues long. Trimming removed 3 bases from V and 4 bases from J, with 12 bases in between. The CDR3 nucleotides read TGTGCCAGCAGTTTTTTAGGGGACACCACTGAAGCTTTCTTT. Amino acid sequence: CASSFLGDTTEAFF.

Only a few counts were recorded for this clone. The chain carries TRBV4-1 and TRBJ2-5; 8 positions agree with TRBD2. The J call is uncertain, as TRBJ2-7 better fits the DNA end. This CDR3 spans 17 amino acids. The germline V gene has CDR1 MGHRA and CDR2 YSYEKL. This CDR3 reads CASSQDSGGLGYYEQYF. CDR3 in DNA: TGCGCCAGCAGCCAAGATAGTGGGGGACTAGGCTACTACGAGCAGTACTTC.

This clone came up once. The chain recombines TRBV19 with TRBJ1-1; TRBD1 matches at 9 bases. The ends lost 9 bases at V and 2 bases at J; junction bases unmatched: 4. Germline-derived CDR1 and CDR2 are LNHDA and SQIVND (reference sequence). The CDR3 has 13 residues. The CDR3 spells CASGQGPNTEAFF. The CDR3 DNA is TGTGCCAGCGGACAGGGGCCAAACACTGAAGCTTTCTTT.

This clone was observed a single time. V gene TRBV27 combines with J gene TRBJ1-1; D remains unclear. Germline V lookup: CDR1 MNHEY, CDR2 SMNVEV (reference sequence). V dropped 0 bases and J dropped 7 bases, with 9 bases sitting between them. The CDR3 runs to 13 residues. The CDR3 DNA sequence: TGTGCCAGCAGTTTATCGGACGGGGTTGAAGCTTTCTTT. This encodes CASSLSDGVEAFF.

This clone was picked up one time. One junction end does not reproduce the germline sequence, and a read error may be involved. The CDR3 region has the DNA TGTGCCGGCAGTTCTCCCGCAGGGTCGGGCTACACCTTC. It codes for CAGSSPAGSGYTF. The chain couples TRBV6-6 to TRBJ1-2, with D perhaps matching TRBD1 (5 bases). This CDR3 spans 13 amino acids. CDR1 and CDR2 from the germline V gene are MNHNY and SVGAGI (reference sequence).

The gene calls are TRBV6-4 and TRBJ2-2; TRBD2 agrees at 8 bases. J gave up 5 bases and V 6 bases, and 5 bases lay outside the gene matches. The CDR3 is 14 residues long. Germline V gene sequence: CDR1 MRHNA, CDR2 SNTAGT. The CDR3: CASSRASGTGELFF. CDR3 DNA: TGTGCCAGCAGCAGGGCTAGCGGGACCGGGGAGCTGTTTTTT.

V gene TRBV11-3 combines with J gene TRBJ2-3; 10 bases fit TRBD2. The CDR3 has 14 amino acids. Germline-derived CDR1 and CDR2 are SGHNT and YENEEA. The V gene end was trimmed by 5 bases and the J gene end by 7 bases; junction bases not matched to a gene: 6. In DNA form, the CDR3 reads TGTGCCAGCAGCCTACTAGCGGGATCCCATACGCAGTATTTT. Amino acid sequence: CASSLLAGSHTQYF.

The V call is TRBV5-1, the J call TRBJ1-6; 7 bases are shared with TRBD1. Germline CDR1 SGHRS, CDR2 YFSETQ. This CDR3 contains 16 residues. The ends lost 4 bases at V and 10 bases at J; junction bases unmatched: 14. CDR3 amino acids: CASSPDRVGSNSPLHF. DNA for the CDR3: TGCGCCAGCAGCCCAGACAGGGTTGGGTCTAACTCACCCCTCCACTTT.

This clone was observed once. V and J are TRBV4-2 and TRBJ1-1; perhaps TRBD1 as D (6 bases). V was shortened by 1 base and J by 6 bases, with 9 bases between the two germline ends. The CDR3 contains 13 residues. The germline CDR1 and CDR2 sequences are LGHNA and YNFKEQ. The DNA of the CDR3 is TGTGCCAGCAGCCAAGTATACAGGGCTGAAGCTTTCTTT. It yields the protein CASSQVYRAEAFF.

This sequence joins TRBV5-1 and TRBJ2-7, with D perhaps TRBD1 (6 bases). V was clipped by 0 bases and J by 2 bases, with 9 bases between them. Germline V CDR1 and CDR2: SGHRS, YFSETQ. The CDR3 loop spans 14 amino acids. In nucleotides, the CDR3 is TGCGCCAGCAGCTTGGGGGGACAAACCTACGAGCAGTACTTC. Protein: CASSLGGQTYEQYF.

The rearrangement uses TRBV6-5 and TRBJ2-7; 7 positions agree with TRBD2. Germline V gives CDR1 MNHEY, CDR2 SVGAGI. CDR3 length: 15 amino acids. After removal of 6 bases from V and 0 bases from J, the junction contained 8 bases not matched to a gene. The CDR3 DNA reads TGTGCCAGCAGGGGACGAGCGGGAATCTCCTACGAGCAGTACTTC. Protein product: CASRGRAGISYEQYF.

J is TRBJ1-2 and V is TRBV25-1; 9 bases fit TRBD1. V lost 4 bases to trimming and J lost 5 bases; unmatched junction nucleotides: 5. Per the germline V gene, CDR1 is MGHDK and CDR2 is SYGVNS. This CDR3 spans 14 amino acids. CDR3: CASSAPGQGYGYTF. The CDR3 region has the DNA TGTGCCAGCAGTGCCCCCGGACAGGGGTATGGCTACACCTTC.

The chain joins TRBV30 to TRBJ2-2; 9 positions match TRBD2. Germline-derived CDR1 and CDR2 are GTSNPN and SVGIG (reference sequence). Trimming at V came to 3 bases and at J to 1 base, leaving 9 bases not matched to a gene. The CDR3 has 17 amino acids. Written as DNA, the CDR3 is TGTGCCTGGAGGAGGGCGGGAGGGCTGTTGAACACCGGGGAGCTGTTTTTT. Encoded protein: CAWRRAGGLLNTGELFF. Looking up the rest from reference TRBV30 and TRBJ2-2 gives the full variable domain: SQTIHQWPATLVQPVGSPLSLECTVEGTSNPNLYWYRQAAGRGLQLLFYSVGIGQISSEVPQNLSASRPQDRQFILSSKKLLLSDSGFYLCAWRRAGGLLNTGELFFGEGSRLTVL.

This clone came up a few times. The rearrangement links TRBV30 to TRBJ2-7, with a weak D call TRBD1 (5 bases). V was trimmed by 4 bases and J by 3 bases, leaving 13 bases between them. The germline gives CDR1 GTSNPN, CDR2 SVGIG (reference sequence). This CDR3 comprises 13 residues. CDR3 sequence (DNA): TGTGCCTGGAATCTAGGGGCTAACTACGAGCAGTACTTC. Protein: CAWNLGANYEQYF.

To note about this clone: A read error may account for a junction end that differs from germline. J is TRBJ2-1 and V is TRBV7-9; 7 bases match TRBD2. CDR1 and CDR2 (germline): SEHNR, FQNEAQ (reference sequence). This CDR3 is built from 15 residues. The CDR3 region has the DNA TGTTCCAGCAGCTTAGGACGGGGGAGGGCGGGTGAGCAGTTCTTC. Residues: CSSSLGRGRAGEQFF. Based on the CDR3 plus reference TRBV7-9 and TRBJ2-1, the full variable domain is DTGVSQNPRHKITKRGQNVTFRCDPISEHNRLYWYRQTLGQGPEFLTYFQNEAQLEKSRLLSDRFSAERPKGSFSTLEIQRTEQGDSAMYLCSSSLGRGRAGEQFFGPGTRLTVL.